This T cell receptor (beta chain) is from a study of blood T cell repertoires in COVID-19. The wider study: Some COVID-19 samples were acute and others convalescent; all came from the United States, Italy and Spain. From T cells, B-cell-depleted T cells, or PBMCs came the material, which was cDNA or gDNA.

Under the authors' procedure: The authors estimated nucleated cell counts from reference gene primer amplification. Sequencing was performed with immunoSEQ multiplex PCR; in TCRdb, only in-frame clones are kept and a portion is missing. Clonal size and the V and J genes are those of that table, whereas D and trimming came from the DNA. The table lists fewer than 300,000 clones, roughly 84% of them singletons, with around 3.2% in the top ten. The germline V gene has CDR1 KGHSH and CDR2 LQKENI. The V and J ends lost 6 bases and 8 bases, in that order; junction bases with no gene match: 10. This CDR3 region has 15 residues.

The sequence was collected from a woman aged 18-29 years with acute or convalescent COVID-19. The chain recombines TRBV18 with TRBJ2-1, with 10 bases lining up with TRBD2. Sequenced sample: peripheral blood. As DNA, the CDR3 is TGTGCCAGCTCGCGTACTCTAGCGGGGGTGGATGAGCAGTTCTTC. Residues: CASSRTLAGVDEQFF.